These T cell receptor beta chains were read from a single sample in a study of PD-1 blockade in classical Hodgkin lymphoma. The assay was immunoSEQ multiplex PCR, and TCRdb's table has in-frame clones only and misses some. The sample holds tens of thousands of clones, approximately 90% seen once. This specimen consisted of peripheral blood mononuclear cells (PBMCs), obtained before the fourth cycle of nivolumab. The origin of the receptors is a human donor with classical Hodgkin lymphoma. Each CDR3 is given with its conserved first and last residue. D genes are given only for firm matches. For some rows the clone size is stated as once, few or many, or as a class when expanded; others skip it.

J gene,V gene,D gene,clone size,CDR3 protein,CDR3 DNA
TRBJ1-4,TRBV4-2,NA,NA,CASSQDGTGDEKLFF,TGTGCCAGCAGCCAAGATGGGACCGGGGATGAAAAACTGTTTTTT
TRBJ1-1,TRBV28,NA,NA,CASSLPGGGERFEAFF,TGTGCCAGCAGTTTACCTGGGGGGGGTGAACGCTTTGAAGCTTTCTTT
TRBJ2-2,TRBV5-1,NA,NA,CASSLVGVRTGELFF,TGCGCCAGCAGCTTGGTGGGGGTAAGGACCGGGGAGCTGTTTTTT
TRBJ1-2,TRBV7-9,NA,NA,CASSLGGTGLNYGYTF,TGTGCCAGCAGCCTCGGGGGAACTGGGTTAAACTATGGCTACACCTTC
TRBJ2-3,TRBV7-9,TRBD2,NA,CASSLTRSGGAGDTQYF,TGTGCCAGCAGCCTCACCAGAAGCGGGGGGGCCGGAGATACGCAGTATTTT
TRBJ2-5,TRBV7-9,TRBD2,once,CASSKGLDQETQYF,TGTGCCAGCAGCAAGGGACTAGACCAAGAGACCCAGTACTTC
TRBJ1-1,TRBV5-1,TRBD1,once,CASSPTGDTEAFF,TGCGCCAGCAGCCCAACAGGGGACACTGAAGCTTTCTTT
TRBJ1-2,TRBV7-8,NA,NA,CASSLDRVGGYTF,TGTGCCAGCAGCTTAGACAGGGTCGGGGGCTACACCTTC
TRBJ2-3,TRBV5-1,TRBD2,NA,CASSKLAGTDTQYF,TGCGCCAGCAGCAAACTAGCGGGGACAGATACGCAGTATTTT
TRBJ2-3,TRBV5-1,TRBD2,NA,CASSLEASGSSTDTQYF,TGCGCCAGCAGCTTGGAGGCTAGCGGGAGCAGCACAGATACGCAGTATTTT
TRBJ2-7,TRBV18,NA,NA,CASSPGPSYEQYF,TGTGCCAGCTCACCTGGGCCGAGCTACGAGCAGTACTTC
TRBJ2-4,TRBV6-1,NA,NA,CASSPVLANIQYF,TGTGCCAGTTCCCCCGTACTAGCAAACATTCAGTACTTC
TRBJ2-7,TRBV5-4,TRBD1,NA,CASRGQGAYEQYF,TGTGCCAGCAGGGGACAGGGGGCTTACGAGCAGTACTTC
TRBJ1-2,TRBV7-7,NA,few,CASSLPTRYGYTF,TGTGCCAGCAGCTTACCGACTCGCTATGGCTACACCTTC
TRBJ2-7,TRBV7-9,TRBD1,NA,CASSSPGQGIYEQYF,TGTGCCAGCAGCTCCCCGGGACAGGGGATCTACGAGCAGTACTTC
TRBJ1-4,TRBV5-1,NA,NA,CASSLEGRGYEKLFF,TGCGCCAGCAGCTTGGAGGGCCGAGGGTATGAAAAACTGTTTTTT
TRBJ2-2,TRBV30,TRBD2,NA,CAWLTSGGFYTGELFF,TGTGCCTGGCTGACTAGCGGGGGGTTCTACACCGGGGAGCTGTTTTTT
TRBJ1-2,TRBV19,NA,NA,CASSTHTVYGYTF,TGTGCCAGTAGTACCCACACGGTCTATGGCTACACCTTC
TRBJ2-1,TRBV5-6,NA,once,CASTFLGGEQFF,TGTGCCAGCACCTTCCTAGGCGGGGAGCAGTTCTTC
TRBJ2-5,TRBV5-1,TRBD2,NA,CASSLVPQASGGEETQYF,TGCGCCAGCAGCTTGGTACCGCAGGCTAGCGGGGGGGAAGAGACCCAGTACTTC
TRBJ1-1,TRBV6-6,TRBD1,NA,CASRSDRGTEAFF,TGTGCCAGCAGGTCCGACAGGGGCACTGAAGCTTTCTTT
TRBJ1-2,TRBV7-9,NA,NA,CASSLGQTHYGYTF,TGTGCCAGCAGCTTAGGACAGACACACTATGGCTACACCTTC
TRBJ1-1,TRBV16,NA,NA,CASRIQGWTEAFF,TGTGCCAGCAGGATTCAGGGTTGGACTGAAGCTTTCTTT
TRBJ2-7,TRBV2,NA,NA,CASSPLYEQYF,TGTGCCAGCAGTCCTCTCTACGAGCAGTACTTC
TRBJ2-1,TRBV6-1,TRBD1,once,CASSEWGQGIHNEQFF,TGTGCCAGCAGTGAATGGGGACAGGGGATTCACAATGAGCAGTTCTTC
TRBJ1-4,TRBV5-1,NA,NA,CASSLQGPYKLFF,TGCGCCAGCAGCTTGCAGGGGCCCTACAAACTGTTTTTT
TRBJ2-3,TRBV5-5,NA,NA,CASSLRGLDRADTQYF,TGTGCCAGCAGCTTACGAGGGCTTGATAGAGCAGATACGCAGTATTTT
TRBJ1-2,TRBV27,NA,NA,CASRSDGGRNYGYTF,TGTGCCAGCAGGTCTGACGGGGGCCGTAACTATGGCTACACCTTC
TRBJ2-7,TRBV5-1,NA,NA,CASSLQGEQYF,TGCGCCAGCAGCCTACAAGGCGAGCAGTACTTC
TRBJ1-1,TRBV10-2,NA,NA,CASSLPGLQNTEAFF,TGCGCCAGCAGTCTACCGGGACTCCAGAACACTGAAGCTTTCTTT
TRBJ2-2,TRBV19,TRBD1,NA,CASSILGTGGRRTGELFF,TGTGCCAGTAGTATACTCGGGACAGGGGGACGTAGGACCGGGGAGCTGTTTTTT
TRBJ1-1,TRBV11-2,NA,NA,CASSFSAQGVAFF,TGTGCCAGCAGCTTTTCGGCTCAGGGAGTAGCTTTCTTT
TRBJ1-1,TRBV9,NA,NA,CASSGDPMGTEAFF,TGTGCCAGCAGCGGAGATCCTATGGGGACTGAAGCTTTCTTT
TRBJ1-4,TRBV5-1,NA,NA,CASSPMASATNEKLFF,TGCGCCAGCAGCCCGATGGCGAGTGCAACTAATGAAAAACTGTTTTTT
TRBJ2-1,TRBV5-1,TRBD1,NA,CASSLGDSINEQFF,TGCGCCAGCAGCTTGGGGGACAGTATCAATGAGCAGTTCTTC
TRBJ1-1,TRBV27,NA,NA,CASSLWGERVQVGTEAFF,TGTGCCAGCAGTTTATGGGGGGAGAGGGTTCAGGTTGGCACTGAAGCTTTCTTT
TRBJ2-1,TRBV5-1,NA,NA,CATAQAGDTGNEQFF,TGCGCCACCGCACAAGCAGGGGACACGGGCAATGAGCAGTTCTTC
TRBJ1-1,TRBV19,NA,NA,CASSLRGTFTEAFF,TGTGCCAGTAGTCTCCGGGGGACCTTCACTGAAGCTTTCTTT
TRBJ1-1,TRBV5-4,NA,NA,CASSLARVATEAFF,TGTGCCAGCAGCTTGGCTCGGGTTGCCACTGAAGCTTTCTTT
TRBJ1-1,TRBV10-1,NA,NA,CASSVEGTEAFF,TGCGCCAGCAGTGTGGAAGGAACTGAAGCTTTCTTT
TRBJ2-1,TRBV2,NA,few,CASRERILYNEQFF,TGTGCCAGCAGGGAGCGGATCTTATACAATGAGCAGTTCTTC
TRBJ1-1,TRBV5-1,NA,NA,CASSLGEWMNTEAFF,TGCGCCAGCAGCTTGGGAGAATGGATGAACACTGAAGCTTTCTTT
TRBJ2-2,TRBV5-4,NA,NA,CASSLNTGELFF,TGTGCCAGCAGCTTGAACACCGGGGAGCTGTTTTTT